These T cell receptor beta chains were read from a single sample in a study of memory CD4+ T cells and cytomegalovirus serostatus. Produced via immunoSEQ multiplex PCR; TCRdb's table is partial and in-frame only. This table has under 50,000 clones, approximately 74% appearing once. Material: memory CD4+ T cells from blood. Receptors were obtained from an adult in good health and CMV-seropositive. Both conserved end residues are part of each CDR3. D genes are given only for firm matches. A row's size may be missing; if present it is once, few, many or a size class.

TRBD2	TRBJ2-1	few	TRBV5-6	TGTGCCATCGGGACTAGCGGGGGGGCGCGGTTCTTC	CAIGTSGGARFF
TRBD1	TRBJ1-3	NA	TRBV7-9	TGTGCCAGCAGTTTCGACAGGGGACCTGGAAACACCATATATTTT	CASSFDRGPGNTIYF
NA	TRBJ2-1	NA	TRBV5-6	TGTGCCAGCATCCCGACAGGCAACCACAATGAGCAGTTCTTC	CASIPTGNHNEQFF
NA	TRBJ1-1	few	TRBV5-6	TGTGCCAGCAGCTTTGGGCAGAACACTGAAGCTTTCTTT	CASSFGQNTEAFF
NA	TRBJ1-1	medium-sized	TRBV9	TGTGCCAGCACCCTCGGGCTGGCGATGAACACTGAAGCTTTCTTT	CASTLGLAMNTEAFF
TRBD1	TRBJ2-5	NA	TRBV19	TGTGCCAGTAGTATAGATCATGCGCCCGGTAGACAGGGCGGGGAGACCCAGTACTTC	CASSIDHAPGRQGGETQYF
NA	TRBJ2-7	NA	TRBV27	TGTGCCAGCAGTTTATCGAATACAGGGACGGGCGAGCAGTACTTC	CASSLSNTGTGEQYF
TRBD1	TRBJ1-1	NA	TRBV19	TGTGCCAGTAGTACTCTTGGGCGGCGGACAGGGAGTACTGAAGCTTTCTTT	CASSTLGRRTGSTEAFF
TRBD2	TRBJ2-1	NA	TRBV10-3	TGTGCCATCAGTGAGTGTCGGGGGGGCTGTGAGCAGTTCTTC	CAISECRGGCEQFF
TRBD2	TRBJ2-2	NA	TRBV4-1	TGCGCCAGCAGCCAAGATACTAGCGGGAACACCGGGGAGCTGTTTTTT	CASSQDTSGNTGELFF
TRBD2	TRBJ2-7	NA	TRBV7-2	TGTGCCAGCAGCCCCTCGGGAGGGGATGGGGCCTACGAGCAGTACTTC	CASSPSGGDGAYEQYF
TRBD2	TRBJ2-5	NA	TRBV7-7	TGTGCTAGCAGTCAGAATGGACTAGCGGAAGAGACCCAGTACTTC	CASSQNGLAEETQYF
NA	TRBJ1-1	once	TRBV5-8	TGTGCCAGCCAAGACTCAGTGACGAACACTGAAGCTTTCTTT	CASQDSVTNTEAFF
TRBD1	TRBJ1-1	NA	TRBV7-2	TGTGCCAGCAGCCGACAGGGGACGTCGGCTGAAGCTTTCTTT	CASSRQGTSAEAFF
NA	TRBJ2-7	NA	TRBV2	TGTGCCAGCAGTGAATGGTTCTACGAGCAGTACTTC	CASSEWFYEQYF
NA	TRBJ1-2	NA	TRBV19	TGTGCCAGTAGTATCCGCAGAAATGGCTACACCTTC	CASSIRRNGYTF
NA	TRBJ2-7	few	TRBV6-6	TGTGCCACGAGCAGGTCTCGTAGCGAGCAGTACTTC	CATSRSRSEQYF
NA	TRBJ1-4	NA	TRBV6-5	TGTGCCAGCAGTTACTCGTCCAGCCTCGGGGGAAAACTGTTTTTT	CASSYSSSLGGKLFF
NA	TRBJ2-7	few	TRBV11-2	TGTGCCAGCAGCCTGTTGAGGACCCGAACCTACGAGCAGTACTTC	CASSLLRTRTYEQYF
TRBD1	TRBJ1-2	few	TRBV29-1	TGCAGCGTTGAAGATAGGACAGGTTATGGCTACACCTTC	CSVEDRTGYGYTF
NA	TRBJ1-1	medium-sized	TRBV4-1	TGCGCCAGCAGCCGTCATGAGGAGTTCACTGAAGCTTTCTTT	CASSRHEEFTEAFF
NA	TRBJ1-2	NA	TRBV19	TGTGCCAGTAGTATTGGGGGATTTGATGGCTACACCTTC	CASSIGGFDGYTF